This T cell receptor beta chain was identified during a study of post-analysis software for immune sequencing data (dated by TCRdb to the mid-2010s). At the level of the whole study: Disease courses on record covered relapsing-remitting, secondary progressive and progressive-relapsing multiple sclerosis, though some patients had no subtype annotation. A subset of samples was prepared in parallel using single-end sample barcoding, then pooled and co-amplified after Illumina adapter ligation. The patient repertoires were set against around ten previously published healthy control repertoires from donors whose ages ranged from roughly 6 to 27 years.

The investigation overall reported the following: Multiple sclerosis patients had significantly lower normalized Chao1 diversity than controls, a result that suggests substantial peripheral T-cell clonal expansion. Four to six TRBV segments, including TRBV5-6, TRBV5-1 and TRBV20-1, were significantly more frequent in patients than controls. The control group was slightly older than the multiple sclerosis patient group. Direct clustering with F measure showed strong co-clustering of samples prepared in the same batch, prompting a batch-effect correction.

The library relied on PCR. This sample was sequenced with an Illumina HiSeq 2500. Unique molecular identifiers were incorporated into TCR beta cDNA libraries to reduce PCR and sequencing biases. Every 1 to 10 million input T cells yielded approximately 500,000 cDNA molecules, meaning each molecule approximated one T cell. The patient libraries were prepared and sequenced using the same protocol as the earlier healthy control dataset. Within a given batch, samples were prepared together, multiplexed and sequenced on the same HiSeq lane. The authors' pipeline ran thus. MIGEC was used to process the raw barcoded reads, and molecular identifier groups with only a single read were discarded before consensus assembly and CDR3 extraction. Clonotype tables were post-analysed with VDJtools, and diversity was normalized by down-sampling all datasets to the smallest sample size. Repertoire overlap clustering matched CDR3 amino acid but not nucleotide sequences to correct batch-related cross-sample contamination. TCRdb passed the public sequencing reads through fastp at Q25 and MiXCR, retaining productive beta sequences. Records with the same CDR3 protein are collapsed into one entry carrying the most frequent genes and DNA. What appears here as the V and J calls and clone size reflects TCRdb's work, not the paper's. Across this sample there are about 770,000 distinct CDR3 sequences, with 46% seen only once. In total, the top ten clones hold roughly 5% of the sample.

Including cysteine and phenylalanine, the CDR3 has 15 amino acids. The sequence is cut down to CDR3 DNA, 45 bases in frame from base 1. Per the germline V gene, MNHEY is the CDR1 and SVGAGI is the CDR2. V lost 2 bases and J lost 4 bases, and the count of bases not matched to a germline gene is 5. To demonstrate the VDJtools post-analysis software, the study profiled TCR beta repertoires from the peripheral blood of under 15 young patients with multiple sclerosis. The patients with multiple sclerosis were children and adolescents between roughly 6 and 15 years of age. This clonotype was picked up a small number of times. The antigen it recognizes is unknown. No base quality information exists; no much larger clone differs at one position.

The sequence came from a girl aged 10 to 17 with multiple sclerosis. The source material was blood. The rearrangement combines TRBV6-5 with TRBJ2-1, and 7 junctional nucleotides match TRBD2. CDR3 loop: CASSYLLAAYNEQFF. In nucleotides, the sequence is TGTGCCAGCAGTTACCTCCTAGCGGCATACAATGAGCAGTTCTTC.